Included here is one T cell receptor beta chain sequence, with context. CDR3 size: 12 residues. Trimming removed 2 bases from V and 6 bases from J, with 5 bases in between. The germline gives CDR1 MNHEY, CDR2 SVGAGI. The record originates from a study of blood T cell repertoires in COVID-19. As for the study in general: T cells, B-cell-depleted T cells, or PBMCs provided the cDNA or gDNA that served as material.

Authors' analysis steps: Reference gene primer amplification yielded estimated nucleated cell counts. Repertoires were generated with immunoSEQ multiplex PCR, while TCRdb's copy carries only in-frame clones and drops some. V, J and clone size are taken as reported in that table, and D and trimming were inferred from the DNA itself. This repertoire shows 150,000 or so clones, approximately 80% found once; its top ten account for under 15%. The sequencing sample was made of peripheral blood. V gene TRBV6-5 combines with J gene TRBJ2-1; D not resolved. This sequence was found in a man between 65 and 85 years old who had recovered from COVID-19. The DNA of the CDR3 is TGTGCCAGCAGTTACAACGGCAATGAGCAGTTCTTC. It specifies CASSYNGNEQFF.